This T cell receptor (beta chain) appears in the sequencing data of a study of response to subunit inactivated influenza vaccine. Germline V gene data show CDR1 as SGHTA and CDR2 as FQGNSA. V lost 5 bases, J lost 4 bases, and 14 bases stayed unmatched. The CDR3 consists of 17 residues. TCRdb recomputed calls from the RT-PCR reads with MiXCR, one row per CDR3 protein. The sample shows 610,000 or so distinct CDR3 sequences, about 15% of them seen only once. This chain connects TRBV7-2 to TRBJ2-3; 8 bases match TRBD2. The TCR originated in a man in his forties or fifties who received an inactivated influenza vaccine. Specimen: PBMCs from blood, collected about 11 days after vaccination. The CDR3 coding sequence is TGTGCCAGCAGCCCAGCCGGGACTAGATCGTTCCCAGATACGCAGTATTTT. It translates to CASSPAGTRSFPDTQYF.